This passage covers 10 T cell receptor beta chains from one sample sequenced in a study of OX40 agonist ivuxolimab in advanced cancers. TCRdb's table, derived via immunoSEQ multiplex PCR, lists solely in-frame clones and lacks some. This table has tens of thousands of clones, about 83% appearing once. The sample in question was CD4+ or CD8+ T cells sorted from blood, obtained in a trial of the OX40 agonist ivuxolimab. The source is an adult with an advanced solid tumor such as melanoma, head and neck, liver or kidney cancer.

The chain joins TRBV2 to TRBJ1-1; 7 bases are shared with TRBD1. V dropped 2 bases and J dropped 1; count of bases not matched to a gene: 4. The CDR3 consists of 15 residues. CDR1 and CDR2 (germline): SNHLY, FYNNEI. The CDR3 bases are TGTGCCAGCAGTGAAAGGGGACAGAAGAACACTGAAGCTTTCTTT. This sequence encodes CASSERGQKNTEAFF. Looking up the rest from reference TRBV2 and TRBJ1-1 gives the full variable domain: EPEVTQTPSHQVTQMGQEVILRCVPISNHLYFYWYRQILGQKVEFLVSFYNNEISEKSEIFDDQFSVERPDGSNFTLKIRSTKLEDSAMYFCASSERGQKNTEAFFGQGTRLTVV.

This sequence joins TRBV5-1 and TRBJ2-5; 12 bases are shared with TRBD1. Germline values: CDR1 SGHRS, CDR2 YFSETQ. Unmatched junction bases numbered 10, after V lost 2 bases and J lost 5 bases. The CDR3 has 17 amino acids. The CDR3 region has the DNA TGCGCCAGCAGCTTTTCCGGGACAGGGGGCACAGTTGAGACCCAGTACTTC. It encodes CASSFSGTGGTVETQYF.

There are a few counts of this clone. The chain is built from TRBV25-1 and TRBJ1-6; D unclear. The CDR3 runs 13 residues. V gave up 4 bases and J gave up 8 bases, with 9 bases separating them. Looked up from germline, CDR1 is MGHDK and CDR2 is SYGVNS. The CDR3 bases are TGTGCCAGCAGTGGAGGGTTTGATTCACCCCTCCACTTT. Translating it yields CASSGGFDSPLHF.

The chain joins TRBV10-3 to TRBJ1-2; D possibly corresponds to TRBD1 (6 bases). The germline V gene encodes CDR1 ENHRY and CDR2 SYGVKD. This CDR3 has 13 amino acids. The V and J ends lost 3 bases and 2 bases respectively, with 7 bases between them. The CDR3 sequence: CAISEGQNYGYTF. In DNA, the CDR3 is TGTGCCATCAGTGAAGGACAGAACTATGGCTACACCTTC.

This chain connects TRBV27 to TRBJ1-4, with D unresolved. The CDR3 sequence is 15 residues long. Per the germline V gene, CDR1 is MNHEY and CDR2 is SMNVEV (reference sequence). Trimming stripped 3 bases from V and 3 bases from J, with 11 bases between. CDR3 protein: CASSLVLQPNEKLFF. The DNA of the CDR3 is TGTGCCAGCAGTTTGGTCCTGCAGCCTAATGAAAAACTGTTTTTT.

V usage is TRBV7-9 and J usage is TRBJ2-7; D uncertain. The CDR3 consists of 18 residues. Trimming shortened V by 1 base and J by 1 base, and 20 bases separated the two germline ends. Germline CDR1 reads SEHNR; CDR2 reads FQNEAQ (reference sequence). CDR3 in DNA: TGTGCCAGCAGCTTAGGATTAGAGGTTAAAGATATTTCCTACGAGCAGTACTTC. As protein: CASSLGLEVKDISYEQYF.

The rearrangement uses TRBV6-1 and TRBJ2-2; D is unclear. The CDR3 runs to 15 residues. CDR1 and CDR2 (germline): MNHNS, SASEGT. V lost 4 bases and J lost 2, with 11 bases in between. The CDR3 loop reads CASSVWQQNTGELFF. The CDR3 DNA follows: TGTGCCAGCAGTGTGTGGCAGCAAAACACCGGGGAGCTGTTTTTT.

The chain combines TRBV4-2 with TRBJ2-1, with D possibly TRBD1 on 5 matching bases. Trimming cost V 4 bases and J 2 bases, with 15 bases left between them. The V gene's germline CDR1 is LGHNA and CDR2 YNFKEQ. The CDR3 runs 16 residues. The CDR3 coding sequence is TGTGCCAGCAGCCTAAATAGGGGAAGGACCTACAATGAGCAGTTCTTC. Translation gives CASSLNRGRTYNEQFF.

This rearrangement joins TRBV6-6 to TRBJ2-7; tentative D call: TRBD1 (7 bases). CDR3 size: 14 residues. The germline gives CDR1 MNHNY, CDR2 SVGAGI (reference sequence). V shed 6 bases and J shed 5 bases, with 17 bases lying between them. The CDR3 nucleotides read TGTGCCAGCAGAAAAGGGGGCGGCGGGGACGAGCAGTACTTC. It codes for CASRKGGGGDEQYF.

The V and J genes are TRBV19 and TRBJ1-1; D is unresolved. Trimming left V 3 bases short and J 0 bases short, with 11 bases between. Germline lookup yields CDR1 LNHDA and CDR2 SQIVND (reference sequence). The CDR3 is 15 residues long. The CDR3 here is CASSIGRRMNTEAFF. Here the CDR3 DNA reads TGTGCCAGTAGTATTGGCAGGAGGATGAACACTGAAGCTTTCTTT.